This is a list of T cell receptor beta chains from one sample in a study of cytomegalovirus exposure and HLA in healthy donors. TCRdb's table, derived via immunoSEQ multiplex PCR, lists solely in-frame clones and lacks some. The table lists about 77,000 clones. Input material: PBMCs. The receptors were sampled from a man in his fifties or sixties in good health and CMV-seropositive. CDR3s include the opening cysteine and the closing phenylalanine or tryptophan. Fields, in order: V gene, D gene, CDR3 length, J gene, CDR3 protein. D genes are given only for firm matches.

>TRBV28|TRBD2|13|TRBJ2-1
CASTDPGGYEQFF
>TRBV7-2|TRBD1|13|TRBJ2-3
CASSFTGADTQYF
>TRBV7-9|.|15|TRBJ2-1
CATSTSRGSYNEQFF
>TRBV7-2|.|13|TRBJ1-1
CASSPRIEAEAFF
>TRBV9|.|14|TRBJ2-1
CASSATRGWNEQFF
>TRBV5-4|TRBD1|14|TRBJ2-5
CASSRVDREETQYF
>TRBV4-1|TRBD2|17|TRBJ2-7
CASSRDTASGRVGEQYF
>TRBV7-9|.|14|TRBJ2-5
CASSLDGRGETQYF
>TRBV6-1|.|15|TRBJ2-5
CASRAGTMYQETQYF
>TRBV5-1|TRBD2|16|TRBJ2-3
CASSLLAGGGTDTQYF
>TRBV7-8|TRBD1|18|TRBJ1-5
CASSSHGQGGYSNQPQHF
>TRBV5-1|.|13|TRBJ2-2
CASSLGVTGELFF
>TRBV5-1|.|14|TRBJ2-1
CASSLAREEDEQFF
>TRBV4-1|TRBD1|20|TRBJ1-5
CASSHHSGTGQNRAYQPQHF
>TRBV15|.|13|TRBJ1-3
CATSVRMGGTIYF
>TRBV5-4|TRBD1|14|TRBJ2-2
CASSSWTGSGELFF
>TRBV28|.|15|TRBJ1-2
CASSLGWGGANGYTF
>TRBV6-1|TRBD1|14|TRBJ1-2
CASRGLEGAWGYTF
>TRBV6-6|.|14|TRBJ1-4
CASRLQGPYEKLFF
>TRBV2|.|13|TRBJ1-2
CASTQLDSYGYTF
>TRBV5-4|TRBD1|15|TRBJ1-4
CASTKWDRRSEKLFF
>TRBV7-3|.|14|TRBJ2-2
CASSLDGDAGELFF
>TRBV2|.|15|TRBJ1-5
CASSELSGGPGPQHF
>TRBV2|.|12|TRBJ2-7
CALRDNPYEQYF
>TRBV5-1|.|13|TRBJ2-5
CASSLDGQETQYF
>TRBV4-1|TRBD2|17|TRBJ2-2
CASSQVYKSGGTGELFF
>TRBV7-2|TRBD2|14|TRBJ2-3
CASSLGRGANTQYF
>TRBV5-6|.|15|TRBJ2-1
CASHRGWTAYNEQFF
>TRBV10-3|.|14|TRBJ1-1
CAISEGQGDHGAFF
>TRBV5-1|TRBD1|13|TRBJ2-7
CASSPDRSYEQYF
>TRBV12-5|.|15|TRBJ2-1
CASGLVVAAYNEQFF
>TRBV19|TRBD2|14|TRBJ2-5
CASSGLAGRKTQYF
>TRBV4-1|.|13|TRBJ1-1
CASSQVGVTEAFF
>TRBV27|.|13|TRBJ1-5
CASSRVGNQPQHF
>TRBV9|.|15|TRBJ1-1
CASSVGTALNTEAFF
>TRBV5-1|.|16|TRBJ1-2
CASSYGTSESNYGYTF
>TRBV5-1|TRBD1|19|TRBJ2-3
CASQAWPPGTEPSTDTQYF
>TRBV11-2|TRBD2|16|TRBJ2-3
CASSPRGGGSTDTQYF
>TRBV5-1|TRBD2|15|TRBJ2-5
CASSPRRGAGETQYF
>TRBV29-1|TRBD1|12|TRBJ2-1
CSAGDRVNEQFF